A selection of T cell receptor beta chains follows, all from one sample in a study of cytomegalovirus exposure and HLA in healthy donors. Sequencing used immunoSEQ multiplex PCR; TCRdb keeps in-frame clones, though not all of them. The repertoire holds 150,000 to 200,000 clones, with 82% as singletons. Sequenced material: PBMCs. The receptor set was obtained from a middle-aged man in good health and CMV-seronegative. Each CDR3 is given without its conserved first and last residue.

j_gene: TRBJ1-4; v_gene: TRBV9; CDR3aa: ASSVGGGHIGEKLF
j_gene: TRBJ2-2; v_gene: TRBV5-1; CDR3aa: ASSIRQGGTGELF
j_gene: TRBJ1-1; v_gene: TRBV23-1; CDR3aa: ASSHPTGMVVRAEAF
j_gene: TRBJ1-1; v_gene: TRBV28; CDR3aa: ASSLTGQAGTEAF
j_gene: TRBJ2-7; v_gene: TRBV2; CDR3aa: ASSDPTLANYEQY
j_gene: TRBJ2-5; v_gene: TRBV30; CDR3aa: AWGTHQETQY
j_gene: TRBJ1-1; v_gene: TRBV4-3; CDR3aa: ASSQEGPGRGTEAF
j_gene: TRBJ2-2; v_gene: TRBV2; CDR3aa: ASTPRGYVANTGELF
j_gene: TRBJ2-3; v_gene: TRBV7-9; CDR3aa: ASSLRTGTDTQY
j_gene: TRBJ2-3; v_gene: TRBV2; CDR3aa: ASRSSSGSITSTDTQY
j_gene: TRBJ2-2; v_gene: TRBV4-3; CDR3aa: ASSQEWTGDLTGELF
j_gene: TRBJ2-2; v_gene: TRBV27; CDR3aa: ASSLFRGGELF
j_gene: TRBJ2-5; v_gene: TRBV11-2; CDR3aa: ASSLGLAGGQETQY
j_gene: TRBJ2-2; v_gene: TRBV19; CDR3aa: ASRWGTRELF
j_gene: TRBJ2-7; v_gene: TRBV5-6; CDR3aa: ASSLVAYEQY
j_gene: TRBJ1-2; v_gene: TRBV30; CDR3aa: AWSPSGQRYLYGYT
j_gene: TRBJ2-2; v_gene: TRBV7-2; CDR3aa: ASSPPGVRGAGELF
j_gene: TRBJ2-7; v_gene: TRBV7-6; CDR3aa: ASSLVMGGSSYEQY
j_gene: TRBJ2-6; v_gene: TRBV5-1; CDR3aa: ASSENLQGSGANVLT
j_gene: TRBJ2-1; v_gene: TRBV4-3; CDR3aa: ASSQGRWREGPNEQF
j_gene: TRBJ2-3; v_gene: TRBV7-2; CDR3aa: ASSLGLAGAQDTQY
j_gene: TRBJ1-2; v_gene: TRBV5-1; CDR3aa: ASSWGFQRIGASNYGYT
j_gene: TRBJ2-1; v_gene: TRBV28; CDR3aa: ASRGDREVNEQF
j_gene: TRBJ2-1; v_gene: TRBV6-1; CDR3aa: ASSAGGAYNEQF
j_gene: TRBJ2-7; v_gene: TRBV10-3; CDR3aa: AIRRTSGSRYEQY
j_gene: TRBJ2-1; v_gene: TRBV6-5; CDR3aa: ASSHTLGLYNEQF
j_gene: TRBJ1-2; v_gene: TRBV4-1; CDR3aa: ASSQEGPGGSTNYGYT
j_gene: TRBJ2-7; v_gene: TRBV10-1; CDR3aa: ASSEWQGPGEQY
j_gene: TRBJ1-6; v_gene: TRBV27; CDR3aa: ASSFSGSSSPLH
j_gene: TRBJ2-7; v_gene: TRBV28; CDR3aa: ASTTTREQY
j_gene: TRBJ1-2; v_gene: TRBV7-9; CDR3aa: ASSSGEGYT
j_gene: TRBJ2-7; v_gene: TRBV4-1; CDR3aa: ASSQVLGQGPYEQY
j_gene: TRBJ2-3; v_gene: TRBV7-2; CDR3aa: ASTWTGASTDTQY
j_gene: TRBJ1-1; v_gene: TRBV7-6; CDR3aa: ASSSNAGEAF
j_gene: TRBJ2-1; v_gene: TRBV7-2; CDR3aa: ASSHSGRGLEQF
j_gene: TRBJ2-5; v_gene: TRBV2; CDR3aa: ASSGDRFPETQY
j_gene: TRBJ2-1; v_gene: TRBV28; CDR3aa: ASSLSGLAAYNEQF
j_gene: TRBJ2-5; v_gene: TRBV5-4; CDR3aa: ASSSPGSPSQETQY
j_gene: TRBJ2-1; v_gene: TRBV27; CDR3aa: ASSSPLAGREHEQF
j_gene: TRBJ1-5; v_gene: TRBV7-2; CDR3aa: ASSLDRGNQPQH
j_gene: TRBJ1-2; v_gene: TRBV5-8; CDR3aa: ASSPGDSNYGYT
j_gene: TRBJ2-7; v_gene: TRBV6-5; CDR3aa: ASEGQSSYEQY
j_gene: TRBJ1-2; v_gene: TRBV2; CDR3aa: ASSESGVKGYT
j_gene: TRBJ2-2; v_gene: TRBV28; CDR3aa: ASGDTVPGELF
j_gene: TRBJ1-2; v_gene: TRBV7-6; CDR3aa: ASSFGVGNGYT
j_gene: TRBJ2-1; v_gene: TRBV7-2; CDR3aa: ASIPSTSYNEQF
j_gene: TRBJ2-3; v_gene: TRBV5-1; CDR3aa: ASSPQGTDTQY
j_gene: TRBJ2-2; v_gene: TRBV5-1; CDR3aa: ASSENRRNTGELF
j_gene: TRBJ2-2; v_gene: TRBV25-1; CDR3aa: ASSDQGWNTGELF
j_gene: TRBJ2-1; v_gene: TRBV6-1; CDR3aa: ASSRTGTSEQF
j_gene: TRBJ2-7; v_gene: TRBV7-9; CDR3aa: ASSPPSGTSSYEQY
j_gene: TRBJ2-1; v_gene: TRBV5-1; CDR3aa: ASSFLLAGGDEQF
j_gene: TRBJ2-4; v_gene: TRBV29-1; CDR3aa: SVWAGVAKNIQY
j_gene: TRBJ2-5; v_gene: TRBV2; CDR3aa: ASSPGEETQY
j_gene: TRBJ2-7; v_gene: TRBV5-5; CDR3aa: ASSLDRPGSEQY